The 6 T cell receptor beta chains below all came from one sample that was sequenced in a study of blood T cells in healthy people across ages. A J-beta primer mix and a sample-barcoded 5' primer were used in a second PCR of about 6 to 12 cycles. TCRdb itself ran the 5' RACE reads through MiXCR, one entry per CDR3 protein. The top ten clones hold 7.7% of a sample with about 1.7 million distinct CDR3 sequences, approximately 28% of them seen once. Sequenced material: blood. The receptors come from a woman younger than 45 in good health.

The chain couples TRBV3-1 to TRBJ1-2, with D unresolved. V lost 1 base and J 1 base, leaving 10 bases between the germline ends. The CDR3 has 15 amino acids. Germline-derived CDR1 and CDR2 are LGHDT and YNNKEL (reference sequence). This chain's CDR3 is CASSQVGADNYGYTF. The CDR3 region has the DNA TGTGCCAGCAGCCAAGTAGGCGCAGATAACTATGGCTACACCTTC.

The chain couples TRBV29-1 to TRBJ2-2; D is possibly TRBD1 (5 bases). Looked up from germline, CDR1 is SQVTM and CDR2 is ANQGSEA. The CDR3 length is 15 residues. Trimming took off 5 bases at V and 5 bases at J, with 18 bases between the two ends. The CDR3 DNA is TGCAGCGTTCGTGACCGTGTGGGGCGAACCGGGGAGCTGTTTTTT. Translating it yields CSVRDRVGRTGELFF.

A single count supports this clonotype. CDR3 sequence reads: CASVGQNRENEQYF. CDR3 nucleotide sequence: TGCGCCAGCGTGGGACAAAATAGGGAGAATGAGCAGTACTTC. The gene calls are TRBV5-1 and TRBJ2-4, with TRBD1 as a possible D gene (6 bases). V was shortened by 7 bases and J by 13 bases, with 24 bases between the two germline ends. Germline V CDR1 and CDR2: SGHRS, YFSETQ. The CDR3 is 14 amino acids.

This clonotype was seen only a few times. The V and J genes are TRBV6-1 and TRBJ2-1, with D uncertain. Trimming pared 9 bases from V and 3 bases from J, leaving 15 bases between. The CDR3 is made up of 14 amino acids. The germline V gene has CDR1 MNHNS and CDR2 SASEGT. The CDR3 loop is CASTGQVIYNEQFF. CDR3 coding DNA: TGTGCCAGTACTGGGCAGGTGATCTACAATGAGCAGTTCTTC.

This clonotype appeared a few times. The genes are TRBV20-1 and TRBJ1-4; no clear D. Trimming removed 7 bases at V and 0 bases at J, with 9 bases between. This CDR3 is 13 amino acids long. Per germline, CDR1 DFQATT and CDR2 SNEGSKA (reference sequence). The DNA of the CDR3 is TGCAGTGTTCCCCCAGCAACTAATGAAAAACTGTTTTTT. This translates into CSVPPATNEKLFF.

This clonotype was seen a few times. V is TRBV10-3 and J is TRBJ1-6, with D possibly being TRBD1 (6 bases). Germline CDR1 reads ENHRY; CDR2 reads SYGVKD. CDR3 length: 15 residues. Trimming took off 2 bases at V and 7 bases at J, with 12 bases between the two ends. CDR3 sequence (DNA): TGTGCCATCAGTGAGGCCGGGACACAGAATTCACCCCTCCACTTT. This translates into CAISEAGTQNSPLHF.